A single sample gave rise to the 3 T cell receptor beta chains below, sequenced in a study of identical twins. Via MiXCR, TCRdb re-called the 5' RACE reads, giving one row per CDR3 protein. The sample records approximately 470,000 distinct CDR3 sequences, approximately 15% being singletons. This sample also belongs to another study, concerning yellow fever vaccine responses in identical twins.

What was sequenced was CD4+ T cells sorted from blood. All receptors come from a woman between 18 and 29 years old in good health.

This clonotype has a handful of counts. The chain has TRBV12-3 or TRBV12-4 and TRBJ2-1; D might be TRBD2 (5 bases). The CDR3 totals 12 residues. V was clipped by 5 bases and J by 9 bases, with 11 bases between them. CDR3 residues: CASSPEAGEQFF. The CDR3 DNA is TGTGCCAGCAGTCCCGAGGCGGGTGAGCAGTTCTTC.

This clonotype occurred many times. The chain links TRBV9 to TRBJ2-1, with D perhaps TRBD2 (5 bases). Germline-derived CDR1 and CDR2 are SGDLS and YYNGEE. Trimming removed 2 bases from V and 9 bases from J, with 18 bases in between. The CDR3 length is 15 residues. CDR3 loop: CASSVVSNFEGEQFF. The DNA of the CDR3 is TGTGCCAGCAGCGTTGTCTCCAATTTCGAGGGTGAGCAGTTCTTC.

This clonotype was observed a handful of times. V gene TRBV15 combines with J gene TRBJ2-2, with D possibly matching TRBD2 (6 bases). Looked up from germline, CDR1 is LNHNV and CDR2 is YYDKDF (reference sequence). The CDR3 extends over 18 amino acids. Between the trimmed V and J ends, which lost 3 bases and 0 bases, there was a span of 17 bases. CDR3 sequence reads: CATSSIFLSGANTGELFF. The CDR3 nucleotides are TGTGCCACCAGCAGTATTTTTCTCTCGGGGGCGAACACCGGGGAGCTGTTTTTT.